A single count supports the clone carrying this T cell receptor (beta chain). The CDR3 length is 16 residues. V gave up 4 bases and J gave up 0 bases; unmatched junction bases: 9. Germline V lookup: CDR1 MNHNS, CDR2 SASEGT. The sample is drawn from a study of cytomegalovirus exposure and HLA in healthy donors. TCRdb's copy holds only in-frame clones and misses some; the assay was immunoSEQ multiplex PCR. This repertoire shows roughly 56,000 clones, roughly 94% found once; its top ten account for 2% to 2.5%. The V call is TRBV6-1, the J call TRBJ2-7; 7 bases are shared with TRBD2. The material sequenced was PBMCs. This TCR came from a man younger than 35 in good health and CMV-seronegative. CDR3 bases: TGTGCCAGCAGTGTTTTAATGGGGGAGGGCTCCTACGAGCAGTACTTC. Its translation: CASSVLMGEGSYEQYF.